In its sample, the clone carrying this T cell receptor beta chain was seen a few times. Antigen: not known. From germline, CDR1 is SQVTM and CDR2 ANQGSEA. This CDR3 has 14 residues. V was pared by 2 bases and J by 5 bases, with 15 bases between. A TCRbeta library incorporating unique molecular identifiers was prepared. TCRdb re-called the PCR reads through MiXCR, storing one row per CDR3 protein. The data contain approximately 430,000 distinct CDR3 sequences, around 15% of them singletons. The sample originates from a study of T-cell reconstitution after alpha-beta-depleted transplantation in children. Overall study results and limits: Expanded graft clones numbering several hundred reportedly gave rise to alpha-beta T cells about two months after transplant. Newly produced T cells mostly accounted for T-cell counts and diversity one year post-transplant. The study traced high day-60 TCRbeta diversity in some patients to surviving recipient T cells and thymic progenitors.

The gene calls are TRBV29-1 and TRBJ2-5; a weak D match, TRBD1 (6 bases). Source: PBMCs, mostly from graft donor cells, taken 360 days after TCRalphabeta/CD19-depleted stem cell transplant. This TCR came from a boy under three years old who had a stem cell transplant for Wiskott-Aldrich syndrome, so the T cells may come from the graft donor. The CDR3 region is CSVETPRGGETQYF. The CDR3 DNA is TGCAGCGTTGAAACCCCCAGGGGTGGTGAGACCCAGTACTTC. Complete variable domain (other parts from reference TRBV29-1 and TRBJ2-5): SAVISQKPSRDICQRGTSLTIQCQVDSQVTMMFWYRQQPGQSLTLIATANQGSEATYESGFVIDKFPISRPNLTFSTLTVSNMSPEDSSIYLCSVETPRGGETQYFGPGTRLLVL.